This TCR beta chain derives from a study of siplizumab effects on memory and regulatory T cells. Clones were read by immunoSEQ multiplex PCR, and TCRdb kept only the in-frame ones, dropping some. This sample has around 110,000 clones; about 95% occur once, and the top ten carry under 2%. Germline CDR1 reads DFQATT; CDR2 reads SNEGSKA (reference sequence). Trimming removed 6 bases at V and 4 bases at J, with 7 bases between. The CDR3 runs 11 residues. Findings of the study overall: With siplizumab, cumulative frequency of CD4+ memory-derived alloreactive sequences dropped significantly. In controls, around 30% of mappable alloreactive CD4+ clones were Treg-derived on average, versus around 71% with siplizumab. Memory T cells appeared less diverse than naive cells, which seemed to contribute substantially to alloresponse.

Concerning this clone itself: Its antigen remains unknown. At the DNA level, this CDR3 is encoded by other sequences in the same sample as well.

The sequence came from a human donor in good health. The chain employs TRBV20-1 and TRBJ1-3; D gene ambiguous. The sample was non-Treg CD4+ T cells sorted from blood. This CDR3 reads CSAPQGNTIYF. CDR3 coding DNA: TGCAGTGCGCCGCAGGGAAACACCATATATTTT.